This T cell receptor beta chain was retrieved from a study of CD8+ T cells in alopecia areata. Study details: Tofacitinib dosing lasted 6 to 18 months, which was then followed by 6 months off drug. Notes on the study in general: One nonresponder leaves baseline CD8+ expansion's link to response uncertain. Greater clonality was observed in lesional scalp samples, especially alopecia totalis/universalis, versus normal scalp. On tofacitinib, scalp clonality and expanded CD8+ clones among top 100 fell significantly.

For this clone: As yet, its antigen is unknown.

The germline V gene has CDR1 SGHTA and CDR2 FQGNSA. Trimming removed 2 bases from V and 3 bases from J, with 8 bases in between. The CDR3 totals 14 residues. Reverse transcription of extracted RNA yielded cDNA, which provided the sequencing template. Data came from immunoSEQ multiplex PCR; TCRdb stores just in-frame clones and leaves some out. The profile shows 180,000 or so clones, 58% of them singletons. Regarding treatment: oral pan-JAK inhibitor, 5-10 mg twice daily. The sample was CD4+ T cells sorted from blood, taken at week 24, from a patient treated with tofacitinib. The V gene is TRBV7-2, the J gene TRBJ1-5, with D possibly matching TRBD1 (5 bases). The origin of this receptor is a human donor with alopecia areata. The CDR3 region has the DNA TGTGCCAGCAGCTTATCCAGGGACAATCAGCCCCAGCATTTT. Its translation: CASSLSRDNQPQHF.